This TCR beta chain derives from a study of T cells after yellow fever vaccination. The study, taken as a whole, reports: Most clones from primary vaccination were detected again post-booster (roughly 96% CD4, about 85% CD8). Abundant clonotypes (contaminants from the bulk population) could be present in FACS-sorted repertoires.

Regarding this clonotype: The antigen is unknown.

One entry per CDR3 protein, called by TCRdb with MiXCR from the 5' RACE reads. The sample includes nearly 350,000 distinct CDR3 sequences, around 8.1% of them seen just once. The CDR3 is made up of 12 amino acids. The TCR originated in a man younger than 35 who received the YFV17D yellow fever vaccine. The sequences come from PBMCs, collected more than 35 days after the first yellow fever vaccination. The J gene is TRBJ2-7, the V gene TRBV21-1; the DNA was not compared with TRBD1, the D call given in the table. TRBV21-1 corresponds to a pseudogene. DNA of the CDR3: TGTGCCAGCAGCAGGGGGCCCTACGAGCAGTACGTC. It codes for CASSRGPYEQYV.